The rows below give T cell receptor beta chains drawn from one sample of a study of blood T cell repertoires in COVID-19. The method was immunoSEQ multiplex PCR; TCRdb's version includes in-frame clones alone and lacks a portion of them. This sample has roughly 100,000 clones, with roughly 84% found just once. Sequencing input: peripheral blood. These receptors were taken from a man aged 65 to 79 with active or convalescent COVID-19. CDR3s include the opening cysteine and the closing phenylalanine or tryptophan. D genes are given only for firm matches. The size field is filled for only some rows; it gives once, few, many or a size class.

>TRBJ1-1|TRBV18|TRBD1|few
TGTGCCAGCTCACCATCTAGTGGACAGGGGGCTGAAGCTTTCTTT
CASSPSSGQGAEAFF
>TRBJ2-7|TRBV7-9|TRBD1|.
TGTGCCAGCAGCTTACTCCCGGGACAGGGCTCTTACGAGCAGTACTTC
CASSLLPGQGSYEQYF
>TRBJ1-2|TRBV7-8|TRBD1|.
TGTGCCAGCAGCTTGACAGGGGCGAACTATGGCTACACCTTC
CASSLTGANYGYTF
>TRBJ2-3|TRBV12-5|.|.
TGTGCTAGTGGTTCCTCAGATACGCAGTATTTT
CASGSSDTQYF
>TRBJ1-6|TRBV25-1|TRBD1|.
TGTGCCAGCAGTGACACGACAGGGGGCCTCTATAATTCACCCCTCCACTTT
CASSDTTGGLYNSPLHF
>TRBJ2-7|TRBV27|.|once
TGTGCCAGCAGTCCACTCCAGGAGGGGCTTACCTACGAGCAGTACTTC
CASSPLQEGLTYEQYF
>TRBJ2-2|TRBV20-1|.|.
TGCAGTGCTAGTAACCTCGGGGGGCCCGGGGAGCTGTTTTTT
CSASNLGGPGELFF
>TRBJ2-5|TRBV5-1|TRBD2|.
TGCGCCAGCAGCTTGGGGTTGGGGCGGGGGGCCCCTCAAGAGACCCAGTACTTC
CASSLGLGRGAPQETQYF
>TRBJ2-3|TRBV19|TRBD1|.
TGTGCCACCGAGAAGTCCCGGACAGGGTATAGCACAGATACGCAGTATTTT
CATEKSRTGYSTDTQYF
>TRBJ1-1|TRBV3-1/TRBV3-2|TRBD1|once
TGTGCCAGCAGCCAAGCCGTGTGGGGGACAGGTAACACTGAAGCTTTCTTT
CASSQAVWGTGNTEAFF
>TRBJ1-6|TRBV9|.|.
TGTGCCAGCAGCGCTTTGGACAGATTTAATTCACCCCTCCACTTT
CASSALDRFNSPLHF
>TRBJ2-5|TRBV12-3/TRBV12-4|TRBD1|.
TGTGCCAGCAGTCTACGACAGGGAGAGACCCAGTACTTC
CASSLRQGETQYF
>TRBJ2-1|TRBV6-5|.|.
TGTGCCAGCTACAGGGAGGGTGAGCAGTTCTTC
CASYREGEQFF
>TRBJ2-1|TRBV18|TRBD2|once
TGTGCCAGCTCATGGAGTAGCGGGGACAATGAGCAGTTCTTC
CASSWSSGDNEQFF
>TRBJ1-6|TRBV7-9|.|once
TGTGCCAGCAGCTTTGACAGCGATAATTCACCCCTCCACTTT
CASSFDSDNSPLHF
>TRBJ1-1|TRBV9|.|.
TGTGCCAGCAGCCCCCGGGGGTGGATGAACACTGAAGCTTTCTTT
CASSPRGWMNTEAFF
>TRBJ2-4|TRBV7-2|.|.
TGTGCCAGCAGCTTAGGGAGCGGTGGGAGAAACATTCAGTACTTC
CASSLGSGGRNIQYF
>TRBJ1-2|TRBV2|.|.
TGTGCCAGCAGATTCAATCCGGGACAACACTATGGCTACACCTTC
CASRFNPGQHYGYTF
>TRBJ1-2|TRBV9|TRBD1|.
TGTGCCAGCAGCGCCTACACCGGGACAGGGGGGATCTATGGCTACACCTTC
CASSAYTGTGGIYGYTF
>TRBJ2-5|TRBV5-1|.|.
TGCGCCAGCAGCTTGAGGCTAGCGATAGAAGAGACCCAGTACTTC
CASSLRLAIEETQYF
>TRBJ2-2|TRBV6-1|.|.
TGTGCCAGCAGTGAGATTACTGCGGGACAGCTGAACACCGGGGAGCTGTTTTTT
CASSEITAGQLNTGELFF
>TRBJ2-1|TRBV15|TRBD2|.
TGTGCCACCAGCAGAGTAGTCGGACTAGCGGGGGGATACAATGAGCAGTTCTTC
CATSRVVGLAGGYNEQFF
>TRBJ2-3|TRBV19|TRBD1|.
TGTGCCAGTAGTATTTACCGGACAGGGGGCTACGCAGATACGCAGTATTTT
CASSIYRTGGYADTQYF
>TRBJ1-2|TRBV15|.|.
TGTGCCACCAGCAGAGGAGCAGGGATGAACTATGGCTACACCTTC
CATSRGAGMNYGYTF
>TRBJ2-1|TRBV28|.|.
TGTGCCAGCACTCCCCGTAGTGACAATCACTACAATGAGCAGTTCTTC
CASTPRSDNHYNEQFF
>TRBJ2-5|TRBV7-2|TRBD2|.
TGTGCCAGCAGCTGGGGGCTAGCGGGAGAGACCCAGTACTTC
CASSWGLAGETQYF
>TRBJ1-6|TRBV27|.|few
TGTGCCAGCAGTTTCAGGTCCTCGCCCCTCCACTTT
CASSFRSSPLHF
>TRBJ1-5|TRBV5-8|TRBD1|.
TGTGCCAGCAGCCTCGACAGGGAAGATGTCCAGCCCCAGCATTTT
CASSLDREDVQPQHF
>TRBJ2-7|TRBV5-4|TRBD2|.
TGTGCCAGCAGCCCCCAACTAGCGGGGGGGCCGGGCGAGCAGTACTTC
CASSPQLAGGPGEQYF
>TRBJ2-1|TRBV3-1/TRBV3-2|.|few
TGTGCCAGCAGCCCCCGTCTTAGTTCAGGCAATGAGCAGTTCTTC
CASSPRLSSGNEQFF
>TRBJ1-3|TRBV7-8|.|.
TGTGCCAGCAGCTTAGGACAGGATTACACCATATATTTT
CASSLGQDYTIYF
>TRBJ1-4|TRBV6-2/TRBV6-3|TRBD1|once
TGTGCCAGCAGTGACCTTACAGGGGATTATGAAAAACTGTTTTTT
CASSDLTGDYEKLFF
>TRBJ2-5|TRBV7-2|TRBD2|.
TGTGCCAGCAGCCCCCCAGCGGGGGGCCAAGAGACCCAGTACTTC
CASSPPAGGQETQYF
>TRBJ1-3|TRBV20-1|.|.
TGCAGTGCTAGTGTTACAGGGCGCTCTGGAAACACCATATATTTT
CSASVTGRSGNTIYF
>TRBJ1-3|TRBV5-1|.|.
TGCGCCAGCAGAGTGGCAGGGTTAGGAAACACCATATATTTT
CASRVAGLGNTIYF
>TRBJ1-2|TRBV7-9|TRBD1|.
TGTGCCAGCAGCTTTCCCGGGACAGCAAATGGCTACACCTTC
CASSFPGTANGYTF
>TRBJ1-1|TRBV7-2|TRBD1|once
TGTGCCAGCAGCTCGGACAGGGTTAACACTGAAGCTTTCTTT
CASSSDRVNTEAFF
>TRBJ1-5|TRBV7-8|TRBD1|.
TGTGCCAGCAGCTTTGATACAGGGGCCGCTCAGCCCCAGCATTTT
CASSFDTGAAQPQHF
>TRBJ2-3|TRBV2|TRBD1|.
TGTGCCAGCAACGGACAGGGGGGTAGGGATACGCAGTATTTT
CASNGQGGRDTQYF
>TRBJ1-3|TRBV9|.|.
TGTGCCAGCAGCGTAGTGGGGGCTCTAGCAGGAAACACCATATATTTT
CASSVVGALAGNTIYF
>TRBJ2-7|TRBV18|.|.
TGTGCCAGCTCACCACCGTGGGGGGACGAGCAGTACTTC
CASSPPWGDEQYF
>TRBJ1-2|TRBV2|TRBD1|.
TGTGCCAGCAGAGACAGGGTTAACTATGGCTACACCTTC
CASRDRVNYGYTF
>TRBJ2-7|TRBV11-2|.|.
TGTGCCAGCAGCTCCGAAGGCAGGGCCGCAGGGAAGCAGTACTTC
CASSSEGRAAGKQYF
>TRBJ2-5|TRBV7-3|.|.
TGTGCCAGCAGCTTAGGCGGGGGCCATCAAGAGACCCAGTACTTC
CASSLGGGHQETQYF
>TRBJ1-6|TRBV28|.|.
TGTGCCAGCATTTTTGGGGGGTCTAGCTCCTATAATTCACCCCTCCACTTT
CASIFGGSSSYNSPLHF
>TRBJ2-3|TRBV7-2|.|.
TGTGCCAGCAGCTTATATACGGGGTCTGGCACAGATACGCAGTATTTT
CASSLYTGSGTDTQYF
>TRBJ2-5|TRBV7-9|TRBD2|.
TGTGCCAGCAGCTTTTGGACTAGCCAAGAGACCCAGTACTTC
CASSFWTSQETQYF
>TRBJ2-5|TRBV7-3|TRBD2|.
TGTGCCAGCAGCTTACTTAGCGGGGGGCCCGGGGACCAGTACTTC
CASSLLSGGPGDQYF
>TRBJ2-2|TRBV9|.|.
TGTGCCAGCAGCGTTGGCCAGCTAGACACCGGGGAGCTGTTTTTT
CASSVGQLDTGELFF
>TRBJ2-3|TRBV19|TRBD1|.
TGTGCCAGTACCTTAGCCCCCGGGCAGGGGGACACAGATACGCAGTATTTT
CASTLAPGQGDTDTQYF
>TRBJ2-1|TRBV14|.|once
TGTGCCAGCAGCGCTAGTTCCTACAATGAGCAGTTCTTC
CASSASSYNEQFF